This record concerns one T cell receptor (beta chain) sequence. The protocol was immunoSEQ multiplex PCR, while the TCRdb copy is restricted to in-frame clones and leaves out a portion. Of approximately 140,000 clones listed, less than 95% are singletons. Per the germline V gene, CDR1 is MNHEY and CDR2 is SVGEGT. The length of the CDR3 is 15 residues. Trimming stripped 6 bases from V and 3 bases from J, with 17 bases between. The record originates from a study of T cell responses to AZD1222 COVID-19 vaccine. The sequence came from an adult in good health. The sequencing here drew on peripheral blood, taken on day 0 of AZD1222 vaccination. V gene TRBV6-2 or TRBV6-3 combines with J gene TRBJ1-1; D may be TRBD1 (6 bases). CDR3 sequence (DNA): TGTGCCAGCAGCCCCCTTAGGGGGGGGGACACTGAAGCTTTCTTT. Its translation: CASSPLRGGDTEAFF.